This T cell receptor (beta chain) was documented in a study of T cell responses to AZD1222 COVID-19 vaccine. Comment on this clone: Its antigen remains unidentified.

V shed 4 bases and J 2 bases; nucleotides not matched to a gene: 4. The CDR3 runs 14 residues. Germline CDR1 LNHDA, CDR2 SQIVND (reference sequence). Libraries were prepared by immunoSEQ multiplex PCR; TCRdb keeps only in-frame clonotypes and omits some of them. The sample has tens of thousands of clones, 80% seen once. Study results and limitations: Sampled repertoires all dated from after the peak T cell response. Across the whole spike, CD4 TCRs peaked at regions 160-218 and 743-854. In a largely white British group with more females than males, clonal diversity was possibly underestimated.

The V gene is TRBV19, the J gene TRBJ1-2; 7 bases are a match to TRBD1. The sample was peripheral blood, taken 28 days after the second AZD1222 dose. The sequence came from an adult who received the AZD1222 COVID-19 vaccine. The CDR3 here is CASSTRDRNYGYTF. The CDR3 region has the DNA TGTGCCAGTAGTACCCGGGACAGAAACTATGGCTACACCTTC.